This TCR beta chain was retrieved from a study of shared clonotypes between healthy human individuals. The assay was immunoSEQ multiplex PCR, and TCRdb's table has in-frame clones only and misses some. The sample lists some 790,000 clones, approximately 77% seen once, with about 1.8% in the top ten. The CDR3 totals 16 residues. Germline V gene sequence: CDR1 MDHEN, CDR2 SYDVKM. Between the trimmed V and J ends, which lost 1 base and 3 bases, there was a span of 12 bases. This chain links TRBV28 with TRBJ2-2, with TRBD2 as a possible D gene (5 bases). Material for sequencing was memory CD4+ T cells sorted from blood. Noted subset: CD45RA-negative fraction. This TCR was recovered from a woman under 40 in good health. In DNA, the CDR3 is TGTGCCAGCAGTTTATTCAGAGGGATAGACACCGGGGAGCTGTTTTTT. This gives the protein CASSLFRGIDTGELFF.